This T cell receptor beta chain was profiled in a study of blood T cell repertoires in COVID-19. Study as a whole: The analysed material was cDNA or gDNA that came from T cells, B-cell-depleted T cells, or PBMCs.

The V end lost 4 bases, the J end lost 0 bases, and 9 bases lay between the germline ends. The CDR3 is 15 amino acids. Germline CDR1 MNHEY, CDR2 SVGAGI. Study processing details: The assay estimated nucleated cells by amplifying reference gene primers. The repertoire was sequenced with immunoSEQ multiplex PCR; TCRdb's copy has only in-frame clones and lacks some. That table furnishes V, J and clone size, whereas the DNA furnished D and trimming. The table has approximately 70,000 clones, over 70% seen once. The sequence came from a woman in her sixties or seventies with acute or convalescent COVID-19. The V call is TRBV6-5, the J call TRBJ2-2; D is unclear. Sequences were obtained from peripheral blood. Written as DNA, the CDR3 is TGTGCCAGCAGTTTGAGCAGCGCGAACACCGGGGAGCTGTTTTTT. Amino acids: CASSLSSANTGELFF.